The clone carrying this T cell receptor (beta chain) was detected a few times. Its antigen is not identified. Germline assignment: CDR1 SQVTM and CDR2 ANQGSEA. Unmatched junction bases numbered 8, after V lost 7 bases and J lost 7 bases. The CDR3 is 13 amino acids. These data originate in a study of CD8 T cells in ankylosing spondylitis. Notes on the study in general: Blood from ankylosing spondylitis patients appeared to carry a characteristic roughly eight-variant TCR beta motif. Matched ankylosing spondylitis synovial fluid reportedly showed significant enrichment of disease-linked clones.

It was by quantitative 5'-RACE with molecular barcodes that TCR beta libraries were made. TCRdb redid the calling of the 5' RACE reads with MiXCR, one entry per CDR3 protein. This table holds about 840,000 distinct CDR3 sequences, about 12% found once. The sequence derives from a male donor with ankylosing spondylitis. Sequencing was performed on blood, either unsorted or a sorted T cell fraction (not recorded which). The V gene is TRBV29-1, the J gene TRBJ2-1; TRBD2 matches 9 bases. CDR3 protein: CSAVSGSWNEQFF. Here the CDR3 DNA reads TGCAGCGCCGTTAGCGGGAGCTGGAATGAGCAGTTCTTC.